This passage covers 11 T cell receptor beta chains from one sample sequenced in a study of T cells in Graves' hyperthyroidism and ophthalmopathy. The investigators amplified TCR beta CDR3 regions from RNA transcripts. The TCR CDR3 first-round RT-PCR relied on the HTBI primer set. One entry per CDR3 protein, called by TCRdb with MiXCR from the multiplex PCR reads. The sample lists roughly 570,000 distinct CDR3 sequences, under 60% occurring once. Sequencing used peripheral blood or thyroid tissue (not recorded which). Receptors originate from a woman aged 18 to 35 with Graves' hyperthyroidism.

The chain links TRBV20-1 to TRBJ1-1; D may be TRBD1 (5 bases). Trimming shortened V by 6 bases and J by 4 bases, and 21 bases separated the two germline ends. CDR1 is DFQATT and CDR2 is SNEGSKA in the germline V gene (reference sequence). The length of the CDR3 is 15 residues. The CDR3: CSADGDGVWGTEAFF. The CDR3 coding sequence is TGCAGTGCCGATGGGGACGGAGTATGGGGCACTGAAGCTTTCTTT.

V gene TRBV2 combines with J gene TRBJ1-1; possible D gene TRBD1, 6 bases. CDR3 size: 15 residues. Trimming took 6 bases from V and 3 from J, leaving 17 bases between them. Germline V CDR1 and CDR2: SNHLY, FYNNEI. This chain's CDR3 is CASRLDRPGDTEAFF. In DNA, the CDR3 is TGTGCCAGCAGACTCGACAGGCCGGGAGACACTGAAGCTTTCTTT.

This clonotype has ten or more counts. V usage is TRBV7-9 and J usage is TRBJ2-7, with TRBD1 identical over 11 bases. There are 15 residues in the CDR3. In germline, CDR1 is SEHNR, CDR2 FQNEAQ (reference sequence). Trimming removed 1 base from V and 6 bases from J; junction bases left unmatched: 5. The CDR3 reads CASSLGTDRGLEQYF. CDR3 in DNA: TGTGCCAGCAGCTTAGGCACGGACAGGGGGCTCGAGCAGTACTTC.

This chain joins TRBV2 and TRBJ2-7; unclear D gene. The CDR3 length is 14 residues. V dropped 5 bases and J dropped 5 bases, with 16 bases sitting between them. Germline CDR1 reads SNHLY; CDR2 reads FYNNEI. The CDR3 nucleotides are TGTGCCAGCAGTTCAGAGGACCTGTGGGACGAGCAGTACTTC. It translates to CASSSEDLWDEQYF.

This clonotype was detected a few times. The rearrangement uses TRBV7-9 and TRBJ1-1; the D is unclear. CDR3 size: 12 residues. Trimming removed 6 bases from V and 7 bases from J, with 12 bases in between. Germline V gene data show CDR1 as SEHNR and CDR2 as FQNEAQ (reference sequence). The CDR3 DNA reads TGTGCCAGCAGTTTATTCGGAGGTGAAGCTTTCTTT. Its protein product is CASSLFGGEAFF.

The table lists this clonotype with many counts. The chain joins TRBV20-1 to TRBJ1-2; D uncertain. This CDR3 comprises 12 residues. The germline V gene has CDR1 DFQATT and CDR2 SNEGSKA (reference sequence). Deletions cut 6 bases from V and 5 bases from J, with 13 bases between. The CDR3 spells CSAPARPYGYTF. The CDR3 DNA sequence: TGCAGTGCCCCGGCACGGCCTTATGGCTACACCTTC.

This chain connects TRBV7-8 to TRBJ1-2, with a tentative D call TRBD1 (6 bases). With 8 bases removed from V and 8 bases from J, the gap between germline ends came to 15 bases. Germline V lookup: CDR1 SGHVS, CDR2 FQNEAQ. This CDR3 region has 12 residues. The CDR3 DNA is TGTGCCAGCGTTGAGAAAGGGACAGGCTACACCTTC. It is translated as CASVEKGTGYTF. The full variable domain, with the rest looked up from reference TRBV7-8 and TRBJ1-2, is GAGVSQSPRYKVAKRGQDVALRCDPISGHVSLFWYQQALGQGPEFLTYFQNEAQLDKSGLPSDRFFAERPEGSVSTLKIQRTQQEDSAVYLCASVEKGTGYTFGSGTRLTVV.

This clonotype was counted at least ten times. The V call is TRBV29-1, the J call TRBJ1-2; D uncertain. V gave up 6 bases and J gave up 1 base, with 12 bases separating them. This CDR3 spans 13 amino acids. CDR1 and CDR2 from the germline V gene are SQVTM and ANQGSEA. CDR3 nucleotide sequence: TGCAGCGTAACAAGACTATTTAACTATGGCTACACCTTC. Translated: CSVTRLFNYGYTF.

The genes are TRBV12-3 or TRBV12-4 and TRBJ1-5; possible D gene TRBD1, 6 bases. Between the trimmed V and J ends, which lost 4 bases and 4 bases, there was a span of 17 bases. CDR3 length: 16 amino acids. The CDR3 nucleotides are TGTGCCAGCAGTTCTAACCAGGGGTTGGCTAATCAGCCCCAGCATTTT. Protein sequence: CASSSNQGLANQPQHF.

This clonotype was seen a few times. The gene calls are TRBV6-1 and TRBJ2-3; TRBD1 is a possible D gene (5 bases). The CDR3 runs 13 residues. The germline CDR1 and CDR2 sequences are MNHNS and SASEGT. Trimming cost V 10 bases and J 2 bases, with 13 bases left between them. The CDR3 region is CAIQGSHTDTQYF. CDR3 bases: TGTGCCATTCAGGGTTCCCACACAGATACGCAGTATTTT.

This clonotype has just one count. The V call is TRBV2, the J call TRBJ2-2; 7 bases map to TRBD2. The CDR3 covers 16 residues. CDR1 and CDR2 (germline): SNHLY, FYNNEI. The V and J ends lost 4 bases and 3 bases, in that order; junction bases with no gene match: 8. The CDR3 spells CASSAGSGLYTGELFF. CDR3 in DNA: TGTGCCAGCAGTGCTGGATCGGGACTATACACCGGGGAGCTGTTTTTT.